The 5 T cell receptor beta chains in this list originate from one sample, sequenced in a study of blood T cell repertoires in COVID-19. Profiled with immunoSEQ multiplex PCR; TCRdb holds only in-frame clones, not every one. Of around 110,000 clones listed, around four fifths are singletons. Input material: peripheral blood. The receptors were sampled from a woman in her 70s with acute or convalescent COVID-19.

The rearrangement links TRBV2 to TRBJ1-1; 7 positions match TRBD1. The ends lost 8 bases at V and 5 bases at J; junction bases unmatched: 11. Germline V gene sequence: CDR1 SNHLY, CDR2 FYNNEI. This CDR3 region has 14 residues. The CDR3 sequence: CASRLDRDGTEAFF. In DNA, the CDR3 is TGTGCCAGCCGACTCGACAGGGATGGAACTGAAGCTTTCTTT.

The CDR3 region has the DNA TGTGCCAGCAGCCCCTTTGGCAGGCCAGACATTCAGTACTTC. Amino acids: CASSPFGRPDIQYF. J is TRBJ2-4 and V is TRBV5-6, with D unclear. The CDR3 length is 14 residues. Trimming removed 4 bases at V and 8 bases at J, with 16 bases between. In germline, CDR1 is SGHDT, CDR2 YYEEEE.

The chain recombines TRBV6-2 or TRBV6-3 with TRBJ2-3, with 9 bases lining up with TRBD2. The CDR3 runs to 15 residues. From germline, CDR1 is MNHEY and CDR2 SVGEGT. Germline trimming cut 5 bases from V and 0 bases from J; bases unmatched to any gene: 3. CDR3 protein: CASSLSGRSTDTQYF. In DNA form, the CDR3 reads TGTGCCAGCAGTCTAAGCGGGAGGAGCACAGATACGCAGTATTTT.

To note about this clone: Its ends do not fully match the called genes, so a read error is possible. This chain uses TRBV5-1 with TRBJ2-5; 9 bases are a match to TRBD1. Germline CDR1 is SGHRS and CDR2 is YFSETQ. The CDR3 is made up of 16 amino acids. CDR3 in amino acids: CANSLGTGGVRETQYF. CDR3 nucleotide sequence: TGCGCCAACAGCTTGGGAACAGGGGGCGTGAGGGAGACCCAGTACTTC.

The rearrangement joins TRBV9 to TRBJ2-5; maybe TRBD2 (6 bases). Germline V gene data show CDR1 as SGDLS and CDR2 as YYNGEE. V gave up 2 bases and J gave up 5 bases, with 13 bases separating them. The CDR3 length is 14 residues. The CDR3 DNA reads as TGTGCCAGCAGCGTTGGGGCACGGGGGGAGACCCAGTACTTC. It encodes CASSVGARGETQYF.